This TCR beta chain was profiled in a study of CD8+ T cells in alopecia areata. In the study overall: Those patients who were treated received oral tofacitinib, which was given at 5 to 10 mg twice daily for moderate-to-severe alopecia areata.

The sequencing template was cDNA reverse transcribed from extracted RNA. Data came from immunoSEQ multiplex PCR; TCRdb stores just in-frame clones and leaves some out. The table has a few thousand clones, less than 95% seen once. This CDR3 comprises 14 residues. The junction had 3 bases not matched to a gene; V was cut back by 6 bases and J by 0 bases. Germline-derived CDR1 and CDR2 are ENHRY and SYGVKD. This sample's treatment: oral pan-JAK inhibitor, 5-10 mg twice daily. From alopecia areata patients, lesional scalp punch biopsies and peripheral blood were collected. This chain connects TRBV10-3 to TRBJ1-1, with TRBD1 matching 8 bases. The sample in question was skin, obtained at week 4, from a patient treated with tofacitinib. The sequence derives from a human donor with alopecia areata. The CDR3 loop reads CAIRATGVNTEAFF. For the CDR3, the DNA is TGTGCCATCAGGGCGACAGGGGTGAACACTGAAGCTTTCTTT.